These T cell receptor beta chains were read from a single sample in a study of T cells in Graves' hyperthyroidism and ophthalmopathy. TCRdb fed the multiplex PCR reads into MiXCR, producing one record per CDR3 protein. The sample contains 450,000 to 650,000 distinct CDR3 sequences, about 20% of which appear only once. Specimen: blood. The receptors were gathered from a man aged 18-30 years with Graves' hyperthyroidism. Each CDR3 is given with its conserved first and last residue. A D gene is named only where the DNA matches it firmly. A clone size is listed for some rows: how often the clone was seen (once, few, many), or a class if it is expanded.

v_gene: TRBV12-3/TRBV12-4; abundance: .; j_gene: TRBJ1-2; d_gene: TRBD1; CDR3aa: CASSSETGFYGYTF; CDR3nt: TGTGCCAGCAGTTCGGAGACAGGGTTCTATGGCTACACCTTC
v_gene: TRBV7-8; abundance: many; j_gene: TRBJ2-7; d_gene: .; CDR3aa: CASSLGPDHGVEVYEQYF; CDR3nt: TGTGCCAGCAGCTTAGGCCCCGACCACGGGGTTGAGGTCTACGAGCAGTACTTC
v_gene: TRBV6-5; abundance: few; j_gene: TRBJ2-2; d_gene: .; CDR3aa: CASSYSTVGELFF; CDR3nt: TGTGCCAGCAGTTACTCGACAGTCGGGGAGCTGTTTTTT
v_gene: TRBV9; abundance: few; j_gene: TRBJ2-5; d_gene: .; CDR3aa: CASSHFQDRRGRETQYF; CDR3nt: TGTGCCAGCAGCCACTTCCAAGACAGGCGGGGCCGGGAGACCCAGTACTTC
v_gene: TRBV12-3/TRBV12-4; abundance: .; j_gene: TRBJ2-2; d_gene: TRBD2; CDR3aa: CASNPGLATGELFF; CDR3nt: TGTGCCAGCAACCCCGGACTAGCAACCGGGGAGCTGTTTTTT
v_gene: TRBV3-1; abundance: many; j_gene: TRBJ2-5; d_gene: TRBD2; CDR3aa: CASSPTGGWRETQYF; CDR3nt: TGTGCCAGCAGCCCCACGGGGGGGTGGCGAGAGACCCAGTACTTC
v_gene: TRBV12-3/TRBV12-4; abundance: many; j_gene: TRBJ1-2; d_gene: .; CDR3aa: CASRPPYGYTF; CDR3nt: TGTGCCAGCCGACCGCCCTATGGCTACACCTTC
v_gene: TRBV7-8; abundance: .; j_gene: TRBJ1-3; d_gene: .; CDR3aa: CASSRDSLRGNTIYF; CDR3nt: TGTGCCAGCAGCCGGGACTCTCTGAGGGGAAACACCATATATTTT
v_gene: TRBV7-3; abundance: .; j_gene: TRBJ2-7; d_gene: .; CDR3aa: CASSLQPMDEQYF; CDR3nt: TGTGCCAGCAGCTTACAGCCTATGGACGAGCAGTACTTC
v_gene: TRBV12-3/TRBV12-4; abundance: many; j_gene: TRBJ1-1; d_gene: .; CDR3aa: CASSSSGNTEAFF; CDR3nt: TGTGCCAGCAGTTCCTCAGGGAACACTGAAGCTTTCTTT
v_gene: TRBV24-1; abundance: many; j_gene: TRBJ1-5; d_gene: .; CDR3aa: CATSEAGRSNQPQHF; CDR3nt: TGTGCCACCAGTGAGGCCGGCAGGAGCAATCAGCCCCAGCATTTT
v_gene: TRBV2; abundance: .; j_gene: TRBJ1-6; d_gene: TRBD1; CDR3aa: CASSGTGTSYNSPLHF; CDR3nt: TGTGCCAGCAGCGGGACAGGAACGTCGTATAATTCACCCCTCCACTTT
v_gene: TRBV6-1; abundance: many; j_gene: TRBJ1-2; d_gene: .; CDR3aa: CASSEENGWAGDGYTF; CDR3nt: TGTGCCAGCAGTGAGGAGAACGGTTGGGCAGGGGATGGCTACACCTTC
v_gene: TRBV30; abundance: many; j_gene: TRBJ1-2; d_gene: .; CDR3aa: CAWSPPVDAYYGYTF; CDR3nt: TGTGCCTGGAGTCCACCAGTCGACGCATACTATGGCTACACCTTC
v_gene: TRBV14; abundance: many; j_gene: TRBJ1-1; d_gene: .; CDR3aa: CASSPPGWMKTEAFF; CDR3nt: TGTGCCAGCAGCCCCCCGGGTTGGATGAAGACTGAAGCTTTCTTT
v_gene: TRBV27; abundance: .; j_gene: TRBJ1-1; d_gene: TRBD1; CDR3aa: CASSLRASGGLNTEAFF; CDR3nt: TGTGCCAGCAGTTTAAGGGCGTCAGGGGGTCTGAACACTGAAGCTTTCTTT
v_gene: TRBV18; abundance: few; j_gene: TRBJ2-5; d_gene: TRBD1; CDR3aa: CASSPGRDRGRQETQYF; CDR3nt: TGTGCCAGCTCACCGGGCCGGGACAGGGGGCGACAAGAGACCCAGTACTTC
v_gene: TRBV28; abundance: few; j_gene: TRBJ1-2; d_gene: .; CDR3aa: CASSLEGPANYGYTF; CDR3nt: TGTGCCAGCAGTTTAGAGGGTCCAGCTAACTATGGTTACACCTTC
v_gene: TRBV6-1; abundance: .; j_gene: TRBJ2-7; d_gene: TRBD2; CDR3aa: CASSPLAGVNEQYF; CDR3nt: TGTGCCAGCAGTCCCCTAGCGGGAGTAAACGAGCAGTACTTC
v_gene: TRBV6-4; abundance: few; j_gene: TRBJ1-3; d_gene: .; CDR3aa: CASSDGYTIYF; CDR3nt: TGTGCCAGCAGTGACGGGTACACCATATATTTT
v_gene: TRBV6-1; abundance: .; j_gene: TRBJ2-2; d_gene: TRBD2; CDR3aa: CASEAGGDTGELFF; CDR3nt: TGTGCCAGCGAAGCGGGAGGGGACACCGGGGAGCTGTTTTTT
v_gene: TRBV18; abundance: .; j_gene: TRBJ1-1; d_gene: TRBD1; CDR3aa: CASSLDRANAFF; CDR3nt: TGTGCCAGCTCCCTCGACAGGGCTAACGCTTTCTTT
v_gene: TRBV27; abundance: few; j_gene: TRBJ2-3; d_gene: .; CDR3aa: CASSARGRLLSADTQYF; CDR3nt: TGTGCCAGCAGTGCCCGCGGACGTTTGTTGAGTGCAGATACGCAGTATTTT
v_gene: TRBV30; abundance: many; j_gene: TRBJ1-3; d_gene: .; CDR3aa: CAWSRTGSSGNTIYF; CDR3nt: TGTGCCTGGAGCCGGACGGGAAGCTCTGGAAACACCATATATTTT
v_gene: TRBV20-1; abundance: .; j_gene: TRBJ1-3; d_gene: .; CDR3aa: CSAPGGSLENTIYF; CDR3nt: TGCAGTGCCCCAGGTGGTTCCCTGGAAAACACCATATATTTT
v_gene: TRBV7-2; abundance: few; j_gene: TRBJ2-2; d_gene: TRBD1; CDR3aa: CASSLPNRGRTGELFF; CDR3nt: TGTGCCAGCAGCTTACCGAACAGGGGGCGGACCGGGGAGCTGTTTTTT
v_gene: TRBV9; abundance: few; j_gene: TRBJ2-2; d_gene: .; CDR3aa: CASSVDLGGTGELFF; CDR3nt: TGTGCCAGCAGCGTAGATCTGGGAGGAACCGGGGAGCTGTTTTTT
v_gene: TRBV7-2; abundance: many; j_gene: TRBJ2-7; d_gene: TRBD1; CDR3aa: CASSLAPGQGAYEQYF; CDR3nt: TGTGCCAGCAGCTTAGCCCCGGGACAGGGCGCCTACGAGCAGTACTTC
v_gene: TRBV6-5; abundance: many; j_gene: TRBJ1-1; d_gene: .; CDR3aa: CASSYTLGNTEAFF; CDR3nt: TGTGCCAGCAGTTACACCCTAGGAAACACTGAAGCTTTCTTT
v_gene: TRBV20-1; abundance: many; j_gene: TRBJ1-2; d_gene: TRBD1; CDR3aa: CSAIGQGQGPYGYTF; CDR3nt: TGCAGTGCCATCGGTCAGGGACAGGGGCCTTATGGCTACACCTTC
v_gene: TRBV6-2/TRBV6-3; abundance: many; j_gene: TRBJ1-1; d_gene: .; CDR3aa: CASSPRDRRNTEAFF; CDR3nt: TGTGCCAGCAGTCCCCGGGACCGAAGGAACACTGAAGCTTTCTTT
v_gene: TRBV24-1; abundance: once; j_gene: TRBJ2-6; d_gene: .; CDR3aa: CATAGGSNVLTF; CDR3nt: TGTGCCACCGCTGGGGGCTCCAACGTCCTGACTTTC
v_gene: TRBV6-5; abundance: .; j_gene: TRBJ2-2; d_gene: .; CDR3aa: CASSYSWTDTGELFF; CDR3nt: TGTGCCAGCAGTTACTCTTGGACGGACACCGGGGAGCTGTTTTTT
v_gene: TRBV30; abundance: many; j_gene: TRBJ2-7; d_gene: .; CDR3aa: CACAGTDPYEQYF; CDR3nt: TGTGCCTGCGCCGGGACGGACCCCTACGAGCAGTACTTC
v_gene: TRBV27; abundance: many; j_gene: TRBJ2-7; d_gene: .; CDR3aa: CASGTWPYEQYF; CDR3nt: TGTGCCAGCGGGACGTGGCCCTACGAGCAGTACTTC
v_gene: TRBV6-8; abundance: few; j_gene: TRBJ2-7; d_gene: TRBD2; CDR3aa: CASSSTSGGSSYEQYF; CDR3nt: TGTGCCAGCAGTTCTACTAGCGGGGGCAGCTCCTACGAGCAGTACTTC
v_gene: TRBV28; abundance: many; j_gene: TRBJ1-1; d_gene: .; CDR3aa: CASSSLILTGRNTEAFF; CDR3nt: TGTGCCAGCAGTAGCCTAATTCTCACAGGGCGGAACACTGAAGCTTTCTTT
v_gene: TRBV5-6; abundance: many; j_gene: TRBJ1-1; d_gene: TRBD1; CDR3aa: CASSLATGDMYTEAFF; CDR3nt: TGTGCCAGCAGCTTGGCGACAGGGGACATGTACACTGAAGCTTTCTTT
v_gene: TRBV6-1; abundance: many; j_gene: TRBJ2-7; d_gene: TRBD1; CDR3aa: CASSGDRGYSYEQYF; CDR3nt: TGTGCCAGCAGTGGGGACAGGGGTTACTCCTACGAGCAGTACTTC
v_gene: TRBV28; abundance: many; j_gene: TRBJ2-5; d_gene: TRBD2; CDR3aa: CASSKPLAGETQYF; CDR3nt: TGTGCCAGCAGTAAACCACTAGCGGGAGAGACCCAGTACTTC
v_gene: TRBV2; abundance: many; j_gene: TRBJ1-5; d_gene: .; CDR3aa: CASRATGSHGQPQHF; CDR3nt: TGTGCCAGCAGGGCTACCGGGAGTCATGGTCAGCCCCAGCATTTT
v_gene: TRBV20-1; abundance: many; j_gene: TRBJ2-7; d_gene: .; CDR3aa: CSARKGGLRVYEQYF; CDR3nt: TGCAGTGCTAGGAAAGGAGGGTTGCGGGTCTACGAGCAGTACTTC
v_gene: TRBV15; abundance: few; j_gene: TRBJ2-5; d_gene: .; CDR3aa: CATSRTEPFQETQYF; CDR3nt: TGTGCCACCAGCAGAACTGAACCATTCCAAGAGACCCAGTACTTC
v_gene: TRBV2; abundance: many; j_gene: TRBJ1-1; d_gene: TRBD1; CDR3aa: CASRDWTGMMNTEAFF; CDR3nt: TGTGCCAGCAGGGATTGGACAGGAATGATGAACACTGAAGCTTTCTTT
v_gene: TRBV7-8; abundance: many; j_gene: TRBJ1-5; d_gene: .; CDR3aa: CASSSRTADQPQHF; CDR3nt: TGTGCCAGCAGCTCCCGGACAGCAGATCAGCCCCAGCATTTT
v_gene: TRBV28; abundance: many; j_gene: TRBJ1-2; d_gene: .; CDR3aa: CATAINYGYTF; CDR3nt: TGTGCCACCGCTATTAACTATGGCTACACCTTC
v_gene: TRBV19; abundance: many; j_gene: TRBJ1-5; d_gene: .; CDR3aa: CASSPWRDGNQPQHF; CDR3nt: TGTGCCAGTAGTCCCTGGAGGGACGGCAATCAGCCCCAGCATTTT
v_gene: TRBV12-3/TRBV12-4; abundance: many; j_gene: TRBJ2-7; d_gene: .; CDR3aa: CASTLNVGGEQYF; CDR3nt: TGTGCCAGCACCCTAAATGTGGGGGGCGAGCAGTACTTC
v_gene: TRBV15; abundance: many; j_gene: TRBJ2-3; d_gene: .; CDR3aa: CATRAGGLWDTQYF; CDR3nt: TGTGCCACCAGGGCTGGGGGACTCTGGGATACGCAGTATTTT
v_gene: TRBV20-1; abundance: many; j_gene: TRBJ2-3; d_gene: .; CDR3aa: CSARRDLINPTDTQYF; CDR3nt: TGCAGTGCTAGAAGGGATCTCATAAACCCGACAGATACGCAGTATTTT
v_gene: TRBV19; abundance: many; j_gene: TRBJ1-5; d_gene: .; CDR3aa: CASSINRDQPQHF; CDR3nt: TGTGCCAGTAGTATCAACAGGGATCAGCCCCAGCATTTT
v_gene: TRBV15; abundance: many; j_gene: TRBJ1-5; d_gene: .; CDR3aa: CATSGTGLQQHF; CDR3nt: TGTGCCACCAGCGGAACCGGGCTTCAACAGCATTTT
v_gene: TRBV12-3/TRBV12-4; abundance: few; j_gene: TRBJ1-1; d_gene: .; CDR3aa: CASRVRENTEAFF; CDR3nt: TGTGCCAGCAGGGTAAGGGAGAACACTGAAGCTTTCTTT
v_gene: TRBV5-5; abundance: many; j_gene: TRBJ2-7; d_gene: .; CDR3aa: CASSLSAGAYEQYF; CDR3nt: TGTGCCAGCAGCTTGTCGGCGGGTGCCTACGAGCAGTACTTC
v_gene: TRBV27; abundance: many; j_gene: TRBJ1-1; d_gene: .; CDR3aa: CASSSPPGNTEAFF; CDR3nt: TGTGCCAGCAGTTCCCCTCCAGGGAACACTGAAGCTTTCTTT
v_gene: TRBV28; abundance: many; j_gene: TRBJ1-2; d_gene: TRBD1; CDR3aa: CAIRRDRVGGGYTF; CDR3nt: TGTGCCATACGCAGGGACAGGGTAGGCGGGGGCTACACCTTC